Sequencing of this TCR beta chain was carried out in a study of blood T cell repertoires in COVID-19. The protocol was immunoSEQ multiplex PCR, while the TCRdb copy is restricted to in-frame clones and leaves out a portion. The sample records around 200,000 clones, about 86% being singletons. The length of the CDR3 is 13 residues. V dropped 3 bases and J dropped 7 bases, with 11 bases sitting between them. The germline V gene encodes CDR1 SGHNT and CDR2 YYREEE (reference sequence). The V gene is TRBV5-4, the J gene TRBJ2-1; D unclear. Material for sequencing was peripheral blood. The sequence derives from a woman between 18 and 30 years old who had recovered from COVID-19. The CDR3 sequence is CASSSSRSNEQFF. DNA for the CDR3: TGTGCCAGCAGCTCCTCTAGGTCAAATGAGCAGTTCTTC.